This passage covers 28 T cell receptor beta chains from one sample sequenced in a study of blood T cell repertoires in COVID-19. TCRdb's table, derived via immunoSEQ multiplex PCR, lists solely in-frame clones and lacks some. The sample carries about 260,000 clones, around 86% recorded once. Source material: peripheral blood. These receptors originate from a woman aged 60-75 years with COVID-19, enrolled during active disease.

The J gene is TRBJ2-7, the V gene TRBV9, with D tentatively TRBD2 (5 bases). Germline CDR1 is SGDLS and CDR2 is YYNGEE. V lost 4 bases and J 4 bases, leaving 12 bases between the germline ends. The CDR3 runs 13 residues. The CDR3 loop is CASSFRGGYEQYF. The CDR3 region has the DNA TGTGCCAGCAGCTTCCGCGGCGGGTACGAGCAGTACTTC.

This clone was seen only a few times. The V and J genes are TRBV18 and TRBJ2-2, with D possibly being TRBD1 (5 bases). V was shortened by 3 bases and J by 7 bases, with 9 bases between the two germline ends. This CDR3 is built from 13 residues. Germline V gives CDR1 KGHSH, CDR2 LQKENI. This CDR3 reads CASSPQGDGELFF. The CDR3 nucleotides read TGTGCCAGCTCACCGCAGGGCGACGGGGAGCTGTTTTTT.

V gene TRBV5-8 combines with J gene TRBJ1-6; 7 bases agree with TRBD1. This CDR3 has 14 amino acids. The germline CDR1 and CDR2 sequences are SGHTS and YDEGEE. Trimming removed 2 bases from V and 7 bases from J; junction bases left unmatched: 3. The CDR3 sequence is CASSLRGLNSPLHF. For the CDR3, the DNA is TGTGCCAGCAGCTTAAGGGGGCTGAATTCACCCCTCCACTTT.

The V gene is TRBV27, the J gene TRBJ2-7; 12 bases map to TRBD2. This CDR3 has 13 residues. Looked up from germline, CDR1 is MNHEY and CDR2 is SMNVEV (reference sequence). Trimming took 6 bases from V and 4 from J; bases not matched to a gene: 1. The DNA of the CDR3 is TGTGCCAGCAGAACTAGCGGGGGGTACGAGCAGTACTTC. Its translation: CASRTSGGYEQYF.

The chain combines TRBV28 with TRBJ1-2; TRBD1 matches 7 bases. This CDR3 is built from 13 residues. Trimming took 5 bases from V and 8 from J; bases not matched to a gene: 8. Per germline, CDR1 MDHEN and CDR2 SYDVKM. The CDR3 region is CASSNRGVRGYTF. Written as DNA, the CDR3 is TGTGCCAGCAGTAACAGGGGAGTGAGGGGCTACACCTTC.

The chain links TRBV7-9 to TRBJ2-1; D is ambiguous. Trimming left V 0 bases short and J 8 bases short, with 5 bases between. Germline CDR1 and CDR2: SEHNR and FQNEAQ (reference sequence). The CDR3 sequence is 12 residues long. The CDR3 nucleotides read TGTGCCAGCAGCTTAGCGAGCGATGAGCAGTTCTTC. Its translation: CASSLASDEQFF.

J is TRBJ2-3 and V is TRBV9, with TRBD2 matching over 10 bases. The junction had 11 bases not matched to a gene; V was cut back by 3 bases and J by 7 bases. The germline gives CDR1 SGDLS, CDR2 YYNGEE. The CDR3 sequence is 16 residues long. DNA for the CDR3: TGTGCCAGCAGCGGTCGGGCTAGCGGGAGTTTAAATACGCAGTATTTT. Translating gives CASSGRASGSLNTQYF.

The V call is TRBV28, the J call TRBJ1-1; 8 bases are a match to TRBD1. The CDR3 is 15 residues long. V shed 1 base and J 6 bases; nucleotides not matched to a gene: 7. CDR1 and CDR2 (germline): MDHEN, SYDVKM. CDR3 bases: TGTGCCAGCAGTTTATTGGCAGGGGGCGGACCTGAAGCTTTCTTT. This gives the protein CASSLLAGGGPEAFF.

The V call is TRBV3-1 (or the pseudogene TRBV3-2), the J call TRBJ1-2, with 8 bases lining up with TRBD1. Trimming removed 3 bases from V and 0 bases from J; junction bases left unmatched: 6. The germline V gene encodes CDR1 LGHDT and CDR2 YNNKEL (reference sequence). The CDR3 is made up of 16 amino acids. The DNA for the CDR3 is TGTGCCAGCAGCCAGGGGGACAGGACCTCTAACTATGGCTACACCTTC. It translates to CASSQGDRTSNYGYTF.

The rearrangement joins TRBV6-2 or TRBV6-3 to TRBJ1-4; possible D gene TRBD1, 6 bases. The CDR3 is 15 amino acids. V lost 5 bases and J 1 base, leaving 11 bases between the germline ends. The germline V gene has CDR1 MNHEY and CDR2 SVGEGT. The CDR3 region is CASSRIQGTNEKLFF. In DNA form, the CDR3 reads TGTGCCAGCAGTCGTATACAGGGAACTAATGAAAAACTGTTTTTT.

This clone was recorded only once. This chain joins TRBV6-5 and TRBJ1-5, with D tentatively TRBD1 (6 bases). Germline CDR1 MNHEY, CDR2 SVGAGI. V shed 6 bases and J shed 4 bases, with 10 bases lying between them. The CDR3 has 13 residues. The CDR3 region has the DNA TGTGCCAGCAGGAGGACAGCTAATCAGCCCCAGCATTTT. Protein: CASRRTANQPQHF.

The V and J genes are TRBV30 and TRBJ1-6, with 9 bases fitting TRBD1. This CDR3 has 14 residues. CDR1 and CDR2 (germline): GTSNPN, SVGIG (reference sequence). The trim removed 3 bases at V and 14 bases at J, leaving 11 bases unmatched. CDR3 sequence: CAWSPDRGLISLHF. The CDR3 DNA is TGTGCCTGGAGCCCGGACAGGGGCCTGATATCCCTCCACTTT.

The chain is built from TRBV6-2 or TRBV6-3 and TRBJ1-2, with a tentative D call TRBD1 (6 bases). V dropped 2 bases and J dropped 0 bases, with 16 bases sitting between them. CDR1 and CDR2 (germline): MNHEY, SVGEGT. This CDR3 contains 17 residues. The CDR3 loop is CASSYQPTGTTNYGYTF. The CDR3 DNA sequence: TGTGCCAGCAGTTACCAGCCGACAGGCACGACTAACTATGGCTACACCTTC.

This clone was seen once. V gene TRBV28 combines with J gene TRBJ2-1; 13 bases match TRBD2. CDR1 and CDR2 from the germline V gene are MDHEN and SYDVKM. CDR3 length: 15 residues. Trimming at V came to 3 bases and at J to 12 bases, leaving 8 bases not matched to a gene. CDR3 protein: CASSLGGLAGVRQFF. Written as DNA, the CDR3 is TGTGCCAGCAGTTTGGGCGGACTAGCGGGAGTTAGGCAGTTCTTC.

This chain joins TRBV7-2 and TRBJ2-7, with 12 bases aligning to TRBD2. The CDR3 is made up of 18 amino acids. The V segment lost 5 bases and the J segment 2 bases; nucleotides outside the gene matches: 13. Germline V gives CDR1 SGHTA, CDR2 FQGNSA. The CDR3 DNA reads as TGTGCCAGCAGCCTGCCGGGACTAGCGGGTCCCAGCCCCTACGAGCAGTACTTC. This gives the protein CASSLPGLAGPSPYEQYF.

V usage is TRBV28 and J usage is TRBJ2-7; D unclear. CDR3 length equals 12 residues. Between the trimmed V and J ends, which lost 1 base and 6 bases, there was a span of 7 bases. Germline CDR1 and CDR2: MDHEN and SYDVKM. CDR3 sequence reads: CASSLSRVEQYF. For the CDR3, the DNA is TGTGCCAGCAGTTTATCTCGGGTCGAGCAGTACTTC.

The rearrangement uses TRBV11-2 and TRBJ2-5; D might be TRBD1 (6 bases). CDR1 and CDR2 from the germline V gene are SGHAT and FQNNGV. The CDR3 totals 16 residues. V was trimmed by 5 bases and J by 5 bases, leaving 21 bases between them. CDR3 protein: CASSLFRAQGVETQYF. CDR3 bases: TGTGCCAGCAGCCTATTCCGGGCACAGGGCGTGGAGACCCAGTACTTC.

Here the CDR3 DNA reads TGCGCCAGCGGCCGGGACTCTGGAAACACCATATATTTT. This codes for CASGRDSGNTIYF. The genes are TRBV5-1 and TRBJ1-3; no clear D gene. Germline V gene lookup returns CDR1 SGHRS and CDR2 YFSETQ. The CDR3 loop spans 13 amino acids. Trimming took 7 bases from V and 0 from J, leaving 8 bases between them.

J is TRBJ1-2 and V is TRBV2, with D unclear. The germline V and J ends were trimmed by 7 bases and 4 bases, with 13 bases remaining between them. In germline, CDR1 is SNHLY, CDR2 FYNNEI. The CDR3 has 13 residues. The DNA of the CDR3 is TGTGCCAGCATTGTTGGGCAGACCTATGGCTACACCTTC. Its translation: CASIVGQTYGYTF.

This chain connects TRBV5-6 to TRBJ2-7; possible D gene TRBD1, 6 bases. From germline, CDR1 is SGHDT and CDR2 YYEEEE. V was shortened by 4 bases and J by 0 bases, with 17 bases between the two germline ends. The CDR3 has 16 amino acids. CDR3 DNA: TGTGCCAGCAGCGTTACAGGGTTCATCACCTCCTACGAGCAGTACTTC. It is translated as CASSVTGFITSYEQYF.

This chain links TRBV9 with TRBJ2-1; 7 bases line up with TRBD2. In germline, CDR1 is SGDLS, CDR2 YYNGEE. The ends lost 0 bases at V and 7 bases at J; junction bases unmatched: 4. This CDR3 comprises 14 residues. The CDR3: CASSVAGGGNEQFF. The CDR3 coding sequence is TGTGCCAGCAGCGTAGCGGGAGGAGGGAATGAGCAGTTCTTC.

The genes are TRBV6-5 and TRBJ1-3; D might be TRBD1 (5 bases). The CDR3 length is 15 residues. Germline V gives CDR1 MNHEY, CDR2 SVGAGI. The V and J ends lost 2 bases and 2 bases respectively, with 10 bases between them. In nucleotides, the CDR3 is TGTGCCAGCAGTTACGTCGCAGGGACTGGAAACACCATATATTTT. Protein: CASSYVAGTGNTIYF.

The chain has TRBV7-2 and TRBJ2-4; possibly TRBD2 for D (6 bases). V was pared by 2 bases and J by 1 base, with 12 bases between. From germline, CDR1 is SGHTA and CDR2 FQGNSA. The CDR3 is 16 amino acids. CDR3 in amino acids: CASSLTVGLAKNIQYF. The CDR3 DNA is TGTGCCAGCAGCTTAACGGTGGGACTCGCCAAAAACATTCAGTACTTC.

The chain couples TRBV28 to TRBJ2-1; D may be TRBD2 (6 bases). The CDR3 totals 18 residues. Germline CDR1 and CDR2: MDHEN and SYDVKM. V lost 4 bases, J lost 4 bases, and 23 bases lay in between. CDR3 sequence: CASSSIPLPSVMYNEQFF. As DNA, the CDR3 is TGTGCCAGCAGTTCAATACCCCTCCCTAGCGTTATGTACAATGAGCAGTTCTTC.

V gene TRBV25-1 combines with J gene TRBJ2-1; D call uncertain. V was shortened by 1 base and J by 3 bases, with 10 bases between the two germline ends. The V gene's germline CDR1 is MGHDK and CDR2 SYGVNS. The length of the CDR3 is 15 residues. CDR3 amino acids: CASSEFQRYYNEQFF. The CDR3 DNA is TGTGCCAGCAGTGAATTTCAGCGTTACTACAATGAGCAGTTCTTC.

The genes are TRBV6-7 and TRBJ1-1; D is perhaps TRBD1 (5 bases). TRBV6-7 is classed as an ORF, of uncertain function. V was pared by 6 bases and J by 6 bases, with 17 bases between. The CDR3 covers 14 residues. This chain's CDR3 is CASRRTPEGPEAFF. CDR3 DNA: TGTGCCAGCAGAAGGACACCAGAAGGTCCTGAAGCTTTCTTT.

The V call is TRBV6-5, the J call TRBJ2-2, with 9 bases that match TRBD1. Unmatched junction bases numbered 7, after V lost 7 bases and J lost 7 bases. Germline V gene data show CDR1 as MNHEY and CDR2 as SVGAGI. CDR3 length: 14 residues. The CDR3 loop reads CASINRGQGGELFF. The CDR3 DNA reads TGTGCCAGCATTAACAGGGGGCAGGGCGGGGAGCTGTTTTTT.

This clone has more than one count but fewer than ten. V is TRBV28 and J is TRBJ1-1, with 7 nucleotides matching TRBD1. The V gene end was trimmed by 3 bases and the J gene end by 6 bases; junction bases not matched to a gene: 10. Germline V lookup: CDR1 MDHEN, CDR2 SYDVKM. The CDR3 is 15 residues long. DNA of the CDR3: TGTGCCAGCAGTTTGGTGCGACAGGGAAACCCTGAAGCTTTCTTT. This gives the protein CASSLVRQGNPEAFF.